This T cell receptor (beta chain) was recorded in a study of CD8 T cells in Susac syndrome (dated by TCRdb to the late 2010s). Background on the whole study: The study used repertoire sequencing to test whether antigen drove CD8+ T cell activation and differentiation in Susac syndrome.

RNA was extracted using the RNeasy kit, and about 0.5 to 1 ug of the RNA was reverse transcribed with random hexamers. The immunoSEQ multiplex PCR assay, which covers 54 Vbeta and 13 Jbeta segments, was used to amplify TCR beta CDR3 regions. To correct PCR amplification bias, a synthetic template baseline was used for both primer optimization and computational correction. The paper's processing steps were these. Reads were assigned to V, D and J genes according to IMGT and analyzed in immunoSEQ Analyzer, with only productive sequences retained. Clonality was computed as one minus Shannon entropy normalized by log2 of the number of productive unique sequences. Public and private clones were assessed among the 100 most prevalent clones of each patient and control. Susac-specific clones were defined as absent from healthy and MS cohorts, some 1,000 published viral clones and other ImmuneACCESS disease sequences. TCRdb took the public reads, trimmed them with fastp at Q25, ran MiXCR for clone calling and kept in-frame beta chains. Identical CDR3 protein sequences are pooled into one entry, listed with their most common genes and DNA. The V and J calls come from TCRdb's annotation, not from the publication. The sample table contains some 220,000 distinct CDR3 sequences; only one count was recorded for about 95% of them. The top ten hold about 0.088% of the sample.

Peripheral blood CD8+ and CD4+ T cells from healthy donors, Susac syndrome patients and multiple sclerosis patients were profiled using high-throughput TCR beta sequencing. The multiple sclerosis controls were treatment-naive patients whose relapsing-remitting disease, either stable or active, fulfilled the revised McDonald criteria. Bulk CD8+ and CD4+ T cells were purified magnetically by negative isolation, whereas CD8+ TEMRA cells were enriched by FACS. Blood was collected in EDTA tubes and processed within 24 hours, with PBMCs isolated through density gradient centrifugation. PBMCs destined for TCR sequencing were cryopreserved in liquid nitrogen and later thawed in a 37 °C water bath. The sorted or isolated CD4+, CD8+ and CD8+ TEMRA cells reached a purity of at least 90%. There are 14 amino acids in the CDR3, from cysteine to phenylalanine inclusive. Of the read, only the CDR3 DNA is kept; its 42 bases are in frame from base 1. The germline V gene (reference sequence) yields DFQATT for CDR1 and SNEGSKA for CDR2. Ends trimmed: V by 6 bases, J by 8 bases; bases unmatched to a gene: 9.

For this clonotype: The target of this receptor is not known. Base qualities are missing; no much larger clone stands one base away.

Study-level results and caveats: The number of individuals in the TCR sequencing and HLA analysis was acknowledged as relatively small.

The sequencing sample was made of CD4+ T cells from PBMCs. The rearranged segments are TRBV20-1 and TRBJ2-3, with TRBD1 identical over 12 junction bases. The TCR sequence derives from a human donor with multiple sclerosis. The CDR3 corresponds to CSASRDRGLGTQYF. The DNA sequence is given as TGCAGTGCGTCCCGGGACAGGGGGCTAGGTACGCAGTATTTT.